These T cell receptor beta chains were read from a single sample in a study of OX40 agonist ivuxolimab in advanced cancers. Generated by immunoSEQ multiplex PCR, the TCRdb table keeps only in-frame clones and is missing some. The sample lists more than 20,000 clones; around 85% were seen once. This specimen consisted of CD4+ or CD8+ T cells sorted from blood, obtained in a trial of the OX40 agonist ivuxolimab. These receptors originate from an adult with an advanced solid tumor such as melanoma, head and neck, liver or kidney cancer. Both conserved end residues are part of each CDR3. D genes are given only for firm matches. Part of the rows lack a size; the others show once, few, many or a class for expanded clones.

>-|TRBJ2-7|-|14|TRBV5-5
CASSLGGQTYEQYF
TGTGCCAGCAGCTTGGGTGGTCAGACTTACGAGCAGTACTTC
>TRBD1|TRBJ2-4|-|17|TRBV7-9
CASSLTPHGQDKNIQYF
TGTGCCAGCAGCTTAACCCCCCATGGACAGGATAAAAACATTCAGTACTTC
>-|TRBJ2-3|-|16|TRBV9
CASSVATGALGDTQYF
TGTGCCAGCAGCGTTGCCACGGGGGCTCTGGGGGATACGCAGTATTTT
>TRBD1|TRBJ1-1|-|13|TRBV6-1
CASSGQGASEAFF
TGTGCCAGCAGTGGACAGGGGGCCTCTGAAGCTTTCTTT
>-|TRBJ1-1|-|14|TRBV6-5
CASSYGTPDTEAFF
TGTGCCAGCAGTTACGGGACCCCGGACACTGAAGCTTTCTTT
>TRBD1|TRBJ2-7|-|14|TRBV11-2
CASSSDRAPPEQYF
TGTGCCAGCAGTAGCGACAGGGCCCCTCCCGAGCAGTACTTC
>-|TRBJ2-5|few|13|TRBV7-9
CASSPDFIGTQYF
TGTGCCAGCAGCCCAGATTTCATCGGGACCCAGTACTTC
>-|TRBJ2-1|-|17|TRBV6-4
CARPPGHRVPSYNEQFF
TGTGCCAGACCACCCGGTCACAGGGTACCATCCTACAATGAGCAGTTCTTC
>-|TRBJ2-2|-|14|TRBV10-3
CAISETSQTGELFF
TGTGCCATCAGTGAGACCTCACAGACCGGGGAGCTGTTTTTT
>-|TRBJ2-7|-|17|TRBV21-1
CASSKEGASGSLEEQYF
TGTGCCAGCAGCAAAGAAGGAGCCAGCGGGAGTTTAGAAGAGCAGTACTTC
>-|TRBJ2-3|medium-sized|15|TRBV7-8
CASSLASGAGDTQYF
TGTGCCAGCAGCTTAGCGTCGGGAGCTGGAGATACGCAGTATTTT
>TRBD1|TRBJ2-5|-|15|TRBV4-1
CASSPNTGGLETQYF
TGCGCCAGCAGCCCTAATACAGGGGGCTTAGAGACCCAGTACTTC
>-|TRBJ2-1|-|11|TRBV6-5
CASSLGNEQFF
TGTGCCAGCAGTTTGGGGAATGAGCAGTTCTTC
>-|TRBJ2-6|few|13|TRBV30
CAWSDSGANVLTF
TGTGCCTGGAGTGACTCTGGGGCCAACGTCCTGACTTTC
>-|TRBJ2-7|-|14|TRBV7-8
CASSLAGTAYEQYF
TGTGCCAGCAGCTTAGCTGGGACCGCCTACGAGCAGTACTTC
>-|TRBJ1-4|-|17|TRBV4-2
CASSLGRVQTTNEKLFF
TGTGCCAGCAGCCTCGGCAGAGTACAGACAACTAATGAAAAACTGTTTTTT
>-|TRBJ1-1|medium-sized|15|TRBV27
CASSLSGTVNTEAFF
TGTGCCAGCAGTTTATCAGGGACCGTTAACACTGAAGCTTTCTTT
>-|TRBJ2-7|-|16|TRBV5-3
CARSPGWQGRTYEQYF
TGTGCCAGAAGCCCCGGGTGGCAGGGGAGGACCTACGAGCAGTACTTC
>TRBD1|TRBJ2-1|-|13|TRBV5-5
CASSPAGGLEQFF
TGTGCCAGCAGTCCCGCAGGGGGCTTGGAGCAGTTCTTC
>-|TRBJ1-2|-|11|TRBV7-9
CASSLNTGYTF
TGTGCCAGCAGCTTAAATACGGGCTACACCTTC
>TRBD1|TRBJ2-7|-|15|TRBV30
CAWSGGTVGFYEQYF
TGTGCCTGGAGTGGGGGGACAGTGGGATTCTACGAGCAGTACTTC
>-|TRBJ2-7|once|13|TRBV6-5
CASSYTDSYEQYF
TGTGCCAGCAGTTACACGGACAGTTACGAGCAGTACTTC
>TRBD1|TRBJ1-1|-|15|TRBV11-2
CASSQGDRGEIEAFF
TGTGCCAGCAGCCAGGGGGACAGGGGGGAGATTGAAGCTTTCTTT
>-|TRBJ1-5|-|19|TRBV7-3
CASSLAVAQGRESNQPQHF
TGTGCCAGCAGCTTAGCAGTCGCCCAGGGCCGTGAAAGCAATCAGCCCCAGCATTTT
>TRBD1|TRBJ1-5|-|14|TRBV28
CASRFQGVGQPQHF
TGTGCCAGCAGGTTTCAGGGGGTAGGTCAGCCCCAGCATTTT
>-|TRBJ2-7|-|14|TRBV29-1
CSVGGSGVGYEQYF
TGCAGCGTTGGAGGTTCGGGGGTAGGCTACGAGCAGTACTTC
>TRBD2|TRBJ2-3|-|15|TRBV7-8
CASSQGLAGLDTQYF
TGTGCCAGCAGCCAGGGACTAGCGGGTCTAGATACGCAGTATTTT
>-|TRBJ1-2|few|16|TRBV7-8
CASSLEANGGGYGYTF
TGTGCCAGCAGCTTAGAAGCGAACGGGGGCGGCTATGGCTACACCTTC
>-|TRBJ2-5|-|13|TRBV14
CASSQWGLETQYF
TGTGCCAGCAGCCAATGGGGGCTAGAGACCCAGTACTTC
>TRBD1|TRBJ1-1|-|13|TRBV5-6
CASSLGQGLGAFF
TGTGCCAGCAGCCTAGGACAGGGGCTTGGGGCTTTCTTT
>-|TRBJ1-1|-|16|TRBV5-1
CASSSSQVFMNTEAFF
TGCGCCAGCAGCTCCTCACAGGTTTTTATGAACACTGAAGCTTTCTTT
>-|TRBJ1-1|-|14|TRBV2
CASSDGTWGTEAFF
TGTGCCAGCAGCGACGGGACATGGGGCACTGAAGCTTTCTTT
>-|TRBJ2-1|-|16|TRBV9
CASSVEISGAHNEQFF
TGTGCCAGCAGCGTAGAAATTAGCGGAGCCCATAATGAGCAGTTCTTC
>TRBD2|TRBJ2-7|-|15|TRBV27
CASSYGTSGNYEQYF
TGTGCCAGCAGCTACGGGACTAGCGGGAACTACGAGCAGTACTTC
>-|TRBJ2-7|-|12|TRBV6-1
CASKAQSYEQYF
TGTGCCAGCAAGGCCCAGTCCTACGAGCAGTACTTC
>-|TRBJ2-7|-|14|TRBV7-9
CASSQLGPQGEQYF
TGTGCCAGCAGCCAACTGGGACCCCAAGGCGAGCAGTACTTC
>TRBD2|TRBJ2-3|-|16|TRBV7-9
CASTPGGGRSTDTQYF
TGTGCCAGCACCCCGGGAGGGGGTCGGAGCACAGATACGCAGTATTTT
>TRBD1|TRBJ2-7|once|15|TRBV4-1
CASSQVVTGGYEQYF
TGCGCCAGCAGCCAAGTCGTGACAGGGGGCTACGAGCAGTACTTC
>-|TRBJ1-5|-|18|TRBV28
CASSFFWDWVGGNQPQHF
TGTGCCAGCAGTTTCTTCTGGGATTGGGTGGGGGGCAATCAGCCCCAGCATTTT
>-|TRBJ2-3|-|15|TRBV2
CASSEDTSLTDTQYF
TGTGCCAGCAGTGAAGACACCTCACTCACAGATACGCAGTATTTT
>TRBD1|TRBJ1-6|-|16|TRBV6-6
CASSYSSTGLNSPLHF
TGTGCCAGCAGTTACTCTTCGACAGGGCTTAATTCACCCCTCCACTTT
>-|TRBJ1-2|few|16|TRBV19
CASSIDPVSAEEGYTF
TGTGCCAGTAGTATAGATCCAGTGTCGGCGGAGGAAGGCTACACCTTC
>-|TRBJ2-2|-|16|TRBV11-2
CASSLEGQGIAGELFF
TGTGCCAGCAGCTTAGAGGGCCAGGGGATCGCCGGGGAGCTGTTTTTT
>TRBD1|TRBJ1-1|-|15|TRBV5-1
CASSLFQGANTEAFF
TGCGCCAGCAGCTTGTTTCAGGGGGCGAACACTGAAGCTTTCTTT
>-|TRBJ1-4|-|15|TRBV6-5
CASSYDSDTNEKLFF
TGTGCCAGCAGTTACGATTCAGATACTAATGAAAAACTGTTTTTT
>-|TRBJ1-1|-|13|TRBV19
CASSTTVNTEAFF
TGTGCCAGTAGTACGACAGTGAACACTGAAGCTTTCTTT